The 26 T cell receptor beta chains below all came from one sample that was sequenced in a study of T-cell memory formation after mild COVID-19. MiXCR was run by TCRdb on the 5' RACE reads, yielding one entry per CDR3 protein. The sample records hundreds of thousands of distinct CDR3 sequences, roughly a quarter being singletons. Sequenced: PBMCs or a T cell subset sorted from them (not recorded which). All receptors derive from an adult woman who had mild COVID-19 (a few samples of this study predate the infection). Cell type and time point are not known.

The CDR3 DNA reads TGTGCCAGCAGCCCTAGCTTAGAATACGAGCAGTACTTC. This codes for CASSPSLEYEQYF. The chain employs TRBV5-6 and TRBJ2-7; the D gene is possibly TRBD2 (5 bases). This CDR3 is 13 amino acids long. The ends were cut back, 4 bases at V and 4 bases at J, with 12 bases in the middle. Germline-derived CDR1 and CDR2 are SGHDT and YYEEEE.

The chain employs TRBV15 and TRBJ2-1; D gene unclear. V lost 0 bases to trimming and J lost 2 bases, with 11 bases between them. This CDR3 comprises 16 residues. CDR1 LNHNV and CDR2 YYDKDF come from the germline V gene (reference sequence). CDR3 DNA sequence: TGTGCCACCAGCAGAGATAAGCCCCAGCCCTACAATGAGCAGTTCTTC. Translated, it gives CATSRDKPQPYNEQFF. The full variable domain, completed using reference TRBV15 and TRBJ2-1, is DAMVIQNPRYQVTQFGKPVTLSCSQTLNHNVMYWYQQKSSQAPKLLFHYYDKDFNNEADTPDNFQSRRPNTSFCFLDIRSPGLGDTAMYLCATSRDKPQPYNEQFFGPGTRLTVL.

The CDR3 protein is CASSLVSRGADTQYF. Here the CDR3 DNA reads TGCGCCAGCAGCTTGGTGTCCAGGGGAGCAGATACGCAGTATTTT. This chain connects TRBV5-1 to TRBJ2-3; maybe TRBD1 (6 bases). The CDR3 extends over 15 amino acids. The ends were cut back, 0 bases at V and 4 bases at J, with 12 bases in the middle. Germline V gene lookup returns CDR1 SGHRS and CDR2 YFSETQ.

The chain employs TRBV29-1 and TRBJ1-1; D gene ambiguous. In germline, CDR1 is SQVTM, CDR2 ANQGSEA. CDR3 size: 11 residues. Trimming removed 0 bases at V and 10 bases at J, with 9 bases between. The CDR3 loop reads CSVEEGSGAFF. The DNA of the CDR3 is TGCAGCGTTGAAGAAGGGTCCGGAGCTTTCTTT.

V gene TRBV3-1 combines with J gene TRBJ2-2; 8 positions agree with TRBD1. The germline V gene has CDR1 LGHDT and CDR2 YNNKEL (reference sequence). After removal of 0 bases from V and 4 bases from J, the junction contained 7 bases not matched to a gene. The CDR3 length is 17 residues. CDR3 amino acids: CASSQEFARGRTGELFF. The CDR3 coding sequence is TGTGCCAGCAGCCAAGAGTTTGCCAGGGGGCGCACCGGGGAGCTGTTTTTT.

The chain employs TRBV12-3 or TRBV12-4 and TRBJ2-3, with D possibly being TRBD1 (6 bases). V was trimmed by 5 bases and J by 1 base, leaving 13 bases between them. This CDR3 region has 15 residues. CDR3 region: CASSHTGFGTDTQYF. In DNA form, the CDR3 reads TGTGCCAGCAGTCACACAGGGTTTGGCACAGATACGCAGTATTTT.

In regard to this clonotype: The junction does not match germline at one end; this may be a read error. The J gene is TRBJ2-7, the V gene TRBV20-1; D might be TRBD1 or TRBD2, each matching 5 bases. This CDR3 comprises 15 residues. Germline V CDR1 and CDR2: DFQATT, SNEGSKA (reference sequence). CDR3 nucleotide sequence: TGCAGTGCTAGGCCAGGGACCCTACACACCTATGAGCAGTACTTC. Its protein product is CSARPGTLHTYEQYF.

This chain joins TRBV6-5 and TRBJ1-5; tentatively, D is TRBD1 (5 bases). The germline CDR1 and CDR2 sequences are MNHEY and SVGAGI. V dropped 4 bases and J dropped 6 bases, with 13 bases sitting between them. This CDR3 is 14 amino acids long. CDR3: CASSSGVSSQPQHF. CDR3 DNA: TGTGCCAGCAGTTCGGGGGTTTCCTCTCAGCCCCAGCATTTT.

This clonotype is a singleton in its sample. The chain is built from TRBV29-1 and TRBJ1-2; the D gene is possibly TRBD1 (6 bases). The CDR3 runs 13 residues. V dropped 3 bases and J dropped 4 bases, with 12 bases sitting between them. CDR1 is SQVTM, CDR2 ANQGSEA, per germline. CDR3 coding DNA: TGCAGCGTTGATGGGGGGACATTCTATGGCTACACCTTC. It is translated as CSVDGGTFYGYTF.

The chain recombines TRBV4-3 with TRBJ1-1; TRBD1 is a possible D gene (5 bases). The CDR3 consists of 14 residues. Trimming pared 2 bases from V and 5 bases from J, leaving 12 bases between. Germline loops: CDR1 LGHNA, CDR2 YSLEER. CDR3 residues: CASSQRREGTEAFF. For the CDR3, the DNA is TGCGCCAGCAGCCAACGCAGGGAGGGAACTGAAGCTTTCTTT.

This clonotype was recorded a few times. The V gene is TRBV12-3 or TRBV12-4, the J gene TRBJ2-2; 11 bases map to TRBD2. CDR3 length: 21 amino acids. J was trimmed by 0 bases and V by 1 base; bases with no gene match: 13. The CDR3 nucleotides are TGTGCCAGCAGTTTAGTCTCCTGGGTAGCGGGAGGGCCCGCGAACACCGGGGAGCTGTTTTTT. Amino acid sequence: CASSLVSWVAGGPANTGELFF.

This sequence joins TRBV7-8 and TRBJ2-1; 11 bases are shared with TRBD2. CDR1 SGHVS and CDR2 FQNEAQ come from the germline V gene. V dropped 3 bases and J dropped 7; count of bases not matched to a gene: 5. The CDR3 is 15 amino acids. The CDR3 region is CASSFTSGRGNEQFF. Here the CDR3 DNA reads TGTGCCAGCAGCTTTACTAGCGGGAGAGGAAATGAGCAGTTCTTC.

The chain employs TRBV5-1 and TRBJ1-4; D possibly corresponds to TRBD1 (5 bases). From germline, CDR1 is SGHRS and CDR2 YFSETQ. The CDR3 length is 15 residues. Trimming removed 2 bases at V and 0 bases at J, with 8 bases between. CDR3 region: CASSFDRATNEKLFF. CDR3 DNA: TGCGCCAGCAGCTTTGACAGAGCAACTAATGAAAAACTGTTTTTT.

The chain is built from TRBV19 and TRBJ2-7, with 8 bases matching TRBD1. The germline gives CDR1 LNHDA, CDR2 SQIVND (reference sequence). This CDR3 is 14 amino acids long. V lost 3 bases, J lost 5 bases, and 6 bases stayed unmatched. CDR3 sequence: CASSMGSGGNEQYF. The CDR3 DNA is TGTGCCAGTAGTATGGGGTCAGGGGGCAACGAGCAGTACTTC.

V gene TRBV18 combines with J gene TRBJ2-7, with TRBD2 identical over 10 bases. J lost 5 bases, V lost 1 base, and 11 bases had no gene match. The germline V gene has CDR1 KGHSH and CDR2 LQKENI. The CDR3 extends over 17 amino acids. The CDR3 DNA sequence: TGTGCCAGCTCACCACGTGGTATAGCGGGAGGTTTCGACGAGCAGTACTTC. Translating gives CASSPRGIAGGFDEQYF.

J is TRBJ2-1 and V is TRBV6-5; D is undetermined. This CDR3 contains 11 residues. The germline V and J ends were trimmed by 4 bases and 9 bases, with 7 bases remaining between them. Germline CDR1 and CDR2: MNHEY and SVGAGI. The CDR3 nucleotides read TGTGCCAGCAGTTCTAGGCTTGAGCAGTTCTTC. Protein: CASSSRLEQFF.

The V gene is TRBV2, the J gene TRBJ2-1; the match to TRBD1 covers 7 bases. The CDR3 consists of 15 residues. The germline V gene has CDR1 SNHLY and CDR2 FYNNEI. The J segment lost 2 bases and the V segment lost 5 bases, leaving 6 bases of the junction unmatched. CDR3 DNA sequence: TGTGCCAGCAGTCTCGGACAGGCACCCTACAATGAGCAGTTCTTC. It codes for CASSLGQAPYNEQFF.

This clonotype was seen a handful of times. The chain joins TRBV20-1 to TRBJ2-3; D gene uncertain. The CDR3 runs to 17 residues. The germline V and J ends were trimmed by 5 bases and 2 bases, with 23 bases remaining between them. CDR1 and CDR2 (germline): DFQATT, SNEGSKA (reference sequence). CDR3 sequence (DNA): TGCAGTGCTCTTGTCCCCTTGGTAGGAAAAATCACAGATACGCAGTATTTT. This translates into CSALVPLVGKITDTQYF.

The sample holds a few counts of this clonotype. V and J are TRBV7-2 and TRBJ1-5; 7 nucleotides agree with TRBD1. Per germline, CDR1 SGHTA and CDR2 FQGNSA. CDR3 size: 14 residues. The V gene end was trimmed by 5 bases and the J gene end by 0 bases; junction bases not matched to a gene: 1. CDR3 sequence reads: CASSRDSSNQPQHF. The CDR3 DNA follows: TGTGCCAGCAGCCGGGACAGTAGCAATCAGCCCCAGCATTTT.

This clonotype was observed a handful of times. V gene TRBV5-1 combines with J gene TRBJ1-6; tentatively, D is TRBD1 (5 bases). Germline loops: CDR1 SGHRS, CDR2 YFSETQ. The V and J ends lost 1 base and 5 bases respectively, with 13 bases between them. The length of the CDR3 is 16 residues. The CDR3 sequence is CASSLQGLGHNSPLHF. The CDR3 DNA is TGCGCCAGCAGCTTGCAGGGACTGGGCCATAATTCACCCCTCCACTTT.

This clonotype came up many times. The genes are TRBV9 and TRBJ2-1; 8 bases are shared with TRBD2. Germline V gene sequence: CDR1 SGDLS, CDR2 YYNGEE. The CDR3 length is 17 residues. The V gene end was trimmed by 4 bases and the J gene end by 7 bases; junction bases not matched to a gene: 16. The CDR3 protein is CASSRAPGGGPGNEQFF. CDR3 nucleotides: TGTGCCAGCAGCCGCGCTCCGGGGGGGGGGCCCGGAAATGAGCAGTTCTTC.

The CDR3 loop is CASSRTSGSNEQYF. The CDR3 bases are TGTGCCAGCAGCCGGACTAGCGGGAGCAACGAGCAGTACTTC. This rearrangement joins TRBV6-2 or TRBV6-3 to TRBJ2-7; 13 bases fit TRBD2. Germline CDR1 and CDR2: MNHEY and SVGEGT. V lost 6 bases and J lost 5; bases outside the gene matches: 4. The CDR3 runs 14 residues.

The table lists this clonotype with a few counts. The J gene is TRBJ2-7, the V gene TRBV3-1; TRBD1 might be the D (6 bases). Trimming shortened V by 4 bases and J by 4 bases, and 20 bases separated the two germline ends. The germline V gene encodes CDR1 LGHDT and CDR2 YNNKEL (reference sequence). The CDR3 sequence is 16 residues long. This CDR3 reads CASSPPMGAVGYEQYF. The DNA of the CDR3 is TGTGCCAGCAGCCCCCCAATGGGGGCTGTGGGTTACGAGCAGTACTTC.

The chain is built from TRBV6-5 and TRBJ1-1; 11 bases agree with TRBD1. Germline V gene sequence: CDR1 MNHEY, CDR2 SVGAGI. With 1 base clipped from V and 5 bases from J, the junction kept 3 bases outside the gene matches. This CDR3 comprises 15 residues. CDR3: CASSYLGQGATEAFF. CDR3 DNA: TGTGCCAGCAGTTACTTAGGACAGGGGGCGACTGAAGCTTTCTTT.

The CDR3 DNA sequence: TGCAGTGCGGGTGGCGGTCCGAACACCGGGGAGCTGTTTTTT. It specifies CSAGGGPNTGELFF. J is TRBJ2-2 and V is TRBV20-1; D gene unclear. V was shortened by 6 bases and J by 0 bases, with 11 bases between the two germline ends. This CDR3 contains 14 residues. Germline V gives CDR1 DFQATT, CDR2 SNEGSKA (reference sequence).

This clonotype turned up a few times. CDR3 residues: CATSSGDRSSGANVLTF. The CDR3 bases are TGTGCCACCAGCTCTGGGGACAGGAGCTCTGGGGCCAACGTCCTGACTTTC. This chain links TRBV15 with TRBJ2-6; 8 nucleotides align to TRBD1. V was clipped by 5 bases and J by 0 bases; unmatched bases: 6. The CDR3 loop spans 17 amino acids. Germline assignment: CDR1 LNHNV and CDR2 YYDKDF (reference sequence).